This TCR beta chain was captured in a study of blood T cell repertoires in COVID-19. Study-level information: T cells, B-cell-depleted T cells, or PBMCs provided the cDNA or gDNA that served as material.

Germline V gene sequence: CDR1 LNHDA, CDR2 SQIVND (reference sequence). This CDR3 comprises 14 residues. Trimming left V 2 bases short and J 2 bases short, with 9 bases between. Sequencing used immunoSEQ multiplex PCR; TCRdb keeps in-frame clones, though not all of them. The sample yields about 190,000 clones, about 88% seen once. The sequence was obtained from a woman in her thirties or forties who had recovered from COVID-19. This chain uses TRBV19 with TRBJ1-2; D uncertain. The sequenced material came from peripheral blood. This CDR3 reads CASSINERNYGYTF. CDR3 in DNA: TGTGCCAGTAGTATAAATGAGCGAAACTATGGCTACACCTTC.